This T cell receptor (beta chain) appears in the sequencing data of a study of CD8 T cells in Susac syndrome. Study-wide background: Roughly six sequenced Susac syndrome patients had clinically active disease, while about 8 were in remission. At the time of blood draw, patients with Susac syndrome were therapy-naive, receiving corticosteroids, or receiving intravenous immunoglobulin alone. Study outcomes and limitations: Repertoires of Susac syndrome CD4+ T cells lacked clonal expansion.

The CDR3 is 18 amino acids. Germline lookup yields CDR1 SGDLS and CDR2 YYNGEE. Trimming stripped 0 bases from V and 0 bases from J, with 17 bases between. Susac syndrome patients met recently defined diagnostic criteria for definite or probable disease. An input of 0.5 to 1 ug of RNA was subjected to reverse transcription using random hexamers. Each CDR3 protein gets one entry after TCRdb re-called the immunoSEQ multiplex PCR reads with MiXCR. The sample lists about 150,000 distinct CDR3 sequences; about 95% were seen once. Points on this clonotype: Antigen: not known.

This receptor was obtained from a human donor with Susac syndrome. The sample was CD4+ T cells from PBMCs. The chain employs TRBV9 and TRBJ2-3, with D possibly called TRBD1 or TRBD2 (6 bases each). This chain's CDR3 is CASSVGVNGGPSTDTQYF. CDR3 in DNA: TGTGCCAGCAGCGTAGGGGTTAACGGGGGCCCCAGCACAGATACGCAGTATTTT.